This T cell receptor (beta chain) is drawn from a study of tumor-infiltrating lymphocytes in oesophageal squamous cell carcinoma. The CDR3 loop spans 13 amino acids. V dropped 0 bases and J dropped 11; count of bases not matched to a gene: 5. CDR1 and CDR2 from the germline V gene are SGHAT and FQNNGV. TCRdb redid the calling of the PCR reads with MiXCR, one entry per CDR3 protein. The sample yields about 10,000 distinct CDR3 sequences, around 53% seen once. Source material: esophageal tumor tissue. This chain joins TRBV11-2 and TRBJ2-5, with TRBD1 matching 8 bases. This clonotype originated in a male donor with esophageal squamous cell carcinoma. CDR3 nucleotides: TGTGCCAGCAGCTTAGAGCCGACAGGGGTGCAGTACTTC. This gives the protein CASSLEPTGVQYF.